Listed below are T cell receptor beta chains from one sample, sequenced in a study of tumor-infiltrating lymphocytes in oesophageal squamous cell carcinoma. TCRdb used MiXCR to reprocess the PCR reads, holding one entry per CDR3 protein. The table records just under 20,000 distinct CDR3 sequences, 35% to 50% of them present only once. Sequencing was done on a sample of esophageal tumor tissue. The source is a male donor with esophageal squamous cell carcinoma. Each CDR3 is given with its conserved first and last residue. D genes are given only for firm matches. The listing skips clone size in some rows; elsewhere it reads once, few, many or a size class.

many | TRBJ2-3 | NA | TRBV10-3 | TGTGCCATCAGTGCGGGTGCTAGCACAGATACGCAGTATTTT | CAISAGASTDTQYF
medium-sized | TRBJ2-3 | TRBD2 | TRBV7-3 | TGTGCCAGCAGCGAACTAGCGGGGGGGCATACGCAGTATTTT | CASSELAGGHTQYF
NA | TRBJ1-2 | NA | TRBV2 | TGTGCCAGAGATGTTCGGGACGGTCGCTATGGCTACACCTTC | CARDVRDGRYGYTF
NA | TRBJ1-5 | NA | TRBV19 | TGTGCCAGTAGTATAGTGGTTCAGGGGCAGCCCCAGCATTTT | CASSIVVQGQPQHF
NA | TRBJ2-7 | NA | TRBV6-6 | TGTGCCAGCATAGGTGGATCCCTCTACGAGCAGTACTTC | CASIGGSLYEQYF
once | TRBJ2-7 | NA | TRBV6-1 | TGTGCCAGCAGAGACACCTACGAGCAGTACTTC | CASRDTYEQYF
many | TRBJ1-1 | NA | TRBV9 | TGTGCCAGCAGCCCCTGGGGGGTTTTGGTCACTGAAGCTTTCTTT | CASSPWGVLVTEAFF
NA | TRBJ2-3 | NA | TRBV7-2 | TGTGCCAGCAGCTTAGCCCCCCGAGATACGCAGTATTTT | CASSLAPRDTQYF
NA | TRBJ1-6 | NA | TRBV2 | TGTGCCAGCAAGAGGGTCGGGGGTTCACCCCTCCACTTT | CASKRVGGSPLHF
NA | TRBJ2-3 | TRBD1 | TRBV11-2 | TGTGCCAGCAGCTTCCGCGGTGGACAGGGAAGCACAGATACGCAGTATTTT | CASSFRGGQGSTDTQYF
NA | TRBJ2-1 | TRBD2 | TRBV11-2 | TGTGCCAGCAACCCTCGAGGGACTAGCCATAATGAGCAGTTCTTC | CASNPRGTSHNEQFF
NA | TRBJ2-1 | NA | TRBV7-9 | TGTGCCAGCAGCGCCCCTCGGGGTGGCCATGAGCAGTTCTTC | CASSAPRGGHEQFF
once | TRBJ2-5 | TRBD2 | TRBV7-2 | TGTGCCAGCAGCCCCGAGGGAGGGAAAGAGACCCAGTACTTC | CASSPEGGKETQYF
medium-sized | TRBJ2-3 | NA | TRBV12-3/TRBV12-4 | TGTGCCAGCAGTTTATACTCAGATACGCAGTATTTT | CASSLYSDTQYF
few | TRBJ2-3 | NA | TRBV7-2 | TGTGCCAGCAGCGAAACCGGGACCGCAGTCCATACGCAGTATTTT | CASSETGTAVHTQYF
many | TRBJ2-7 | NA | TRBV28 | TGTGCCAGCAGTCCCTCGGCTGGGGAGCAGTACTTC | CASSPSAGEQYF
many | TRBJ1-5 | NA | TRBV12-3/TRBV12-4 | TGTGCCAGCAGCCAGGGGCAGGGTAATCAGCCCCAGCATTTT | CASSQGQGNQPQHF
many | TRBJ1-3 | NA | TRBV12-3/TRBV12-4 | TGTGCCAGTAGACGGAACTCTGGAAACACCATATATTTT | CASRRNSGNTIYF
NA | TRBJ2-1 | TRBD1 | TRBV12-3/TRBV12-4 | TGTGCCAGCAACAGGGGGGATGAGCAGTTCTTC | CASNRGDEQFF
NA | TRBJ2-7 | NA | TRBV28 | TGTGCCAGCAGTTTTGTGGGGGGTTCATTCTACGAGCAGTACTTC | CASSFVGGSFYEQYF
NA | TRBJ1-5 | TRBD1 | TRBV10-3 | TGTGCCATCAGTGAGTCGGGACAGGGGAGGAATTTGCCCCAGCATTTT | CAISESGQGRNLPQHF
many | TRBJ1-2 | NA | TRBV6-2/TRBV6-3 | TGTGCCAGCAGTTACGACCTTGGGGTTCGCTATGGCTACACCTTC | CASSYDLGVRYGYTF
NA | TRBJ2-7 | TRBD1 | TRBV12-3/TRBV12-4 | TGTGCCAGCAGTCTCAATGCAGGGACAGAGGACGGGGAGCTGTACTTC | CASSLNAGTEDGELYF
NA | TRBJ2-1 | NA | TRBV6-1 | TGTGCCAGCAGTTATAGTCTTAAGGGAGGGGGGGGCAATGAGCAGTTCTTC | CASSYSLKGGGGNEQFF
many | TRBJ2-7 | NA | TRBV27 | TGTGCCAGCCTTTCTCAGGGGTCAAGTAATTCACCCCTCCACTTC | CASLSQGSSNSPLHF
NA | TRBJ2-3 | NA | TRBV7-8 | TGTGCCAGCAGCTTAGCTAAGCAGTCCCCCACAGATACGCAGTATTTT | CASSLAKQSPTDTQYF
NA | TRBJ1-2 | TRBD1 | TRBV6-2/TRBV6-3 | TGTGCCAGCAGGGGAGGACAGGGCCCCCATGGCTACACCTTC | CASRGGQGPHGYTF
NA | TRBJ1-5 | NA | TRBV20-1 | TGCAGTGCTCAACAGGGAATTCAGCCCCAGCATTTT | CSAQQGIQPQHF
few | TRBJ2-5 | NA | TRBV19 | TGTGCCAGTAGTATTGCGGGGGCTGGGACCCAGTACTTC | CASSIAGAGTQYF
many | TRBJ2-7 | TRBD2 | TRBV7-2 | TGTGCCAGCAGCTTACGTGCCCTCGGGGGGGCGAACTCCGGGTCCTACGAGCAGTACTTC | CASSLRALGGANSGSYEQYF
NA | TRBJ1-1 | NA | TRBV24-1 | TGTGCCACCAGGGGGGCGGGGGGCGACGAAGCTTTCTTT | CATRGAGGDEAFF
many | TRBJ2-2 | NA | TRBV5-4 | TGTGCCAGCAGCTTTCTCGGGGAGCTGTTTTTT | CASSFLGELFF
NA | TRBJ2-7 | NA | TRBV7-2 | TGTGCCAGCAGCATGGGATCTTCCACCTCCTACGAGCAGTACTTC | CASSMGSSTSYEQYF
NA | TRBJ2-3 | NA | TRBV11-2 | TGTGCCAGCAGCTTTGTAGGGGGGTCCTATAATTCACCCCTCCACTTC | CASSFVGGSYNSPLHF
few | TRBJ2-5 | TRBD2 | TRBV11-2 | TGTGCCAGCAGCTCACTAGCGGGACCTTCCAATGAGCAGTACTTC | CASSSLAGPSNEQYF
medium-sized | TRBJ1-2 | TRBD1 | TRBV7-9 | TGTGCCAGCAGCCTCGGGACAGTCCTCGTGGGTGGCTACACCTTC | CASSLGTVLVGGYTF
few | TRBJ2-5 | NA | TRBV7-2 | TGTGCCAGCAGCTTAGGAGGTATGGGGCAGTACTTC | CASSLGGMGQYF
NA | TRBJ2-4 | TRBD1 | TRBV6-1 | TGTGCCAGCAGTGAAGAGGGACAGGGGGTCTGGGCCAGAAACATTCAGTACTTC | CASSEEGQGVWARNIQYF
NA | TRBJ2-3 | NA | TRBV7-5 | NA | CISVPAAYRLSSGSELDTQYF
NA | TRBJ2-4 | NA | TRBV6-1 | TGTGCCAGCAGTTATGCAGGGGAGAACATTCAGTACTTC | CASSYAGENIQYF
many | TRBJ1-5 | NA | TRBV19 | TGTGCCAGTATGAAGCGTTTGGAGGATCAGCCCCAGCATTTT | CASMKRLEDQPQHF
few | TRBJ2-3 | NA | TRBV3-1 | TGTGCCAGCAGCCAGGGCGGGGGCTCCGATACGCAGTATTTT | CASSQGGGSDTQYF
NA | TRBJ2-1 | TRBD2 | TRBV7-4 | TGTGCCAGCAGCTTAGTCAGACAGAGAGCGGGAGAGCTCAAGAGCTCCTACAATGAGCAGTTCTTC | CASSLVRQRAGELKSSYNEQFF
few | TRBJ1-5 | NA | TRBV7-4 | TGTGCCAGCAGCTTAGCTTCGGACGGCAATCAGCCCCAGCATTTT | CASSLASDGNQPQHF